The clone carrying this T cell receptor beta chain has at least ten counts. The J segment lost 5 bases and the V segment lost 2 bases, leaving 1 base of the junction unmatched. Germline assignment: CDR1 ENHRY and CDR2 SYGVKD. The CDR3 runs to 15 residues. TCRdb itself ran the 5' RACE reads through MiXCR, one entry per CDR3 protein. The data show tens of thousands of distinct CDR3 sequences, around 16% seen once. These data are taken from a study of early T cells in non-severe SARS-CoV-2 infection. The chain carries TRBV10-3 and TRBJ2-1; 12 bases line up with TRBD2. The receptor was derived from an adult who was a healthcare worker with PCR-confirmed SARS-CoV-2 infection or an uninfected control (not recorded which). Sequencing was carried out using whole blood. The chain's CDR3 is CAISETSGGNNEQFF. The CDR3, as DNA: TGTGCCATCAGTGAGACTAGCGGGGGGAACAATGAGCAGTTCTTC.